One sample yielded the 15 T cell receptor beta chains listed below, sequenced in a study of shared clonotypes between healthy human individuals. Generated by immunoSEQ multiplex PCR, the TCRdb table keeps only in-frame clones and is missing some. The table has some 240,000 clones, over 60% seen once. Specimen: memory CD4+ T cells sorted from blood. The subset was: CD45RA-negative fraction. All receptors come from a man younger than 40 in good health.

The CDR3: CASRRDSLGETQYF. In nucleotides, the CDR3 is TGCGCCAGCAGGCGGGACAGCCTGGGAGAGACCCAGTACTTC. The chain has TRBV5-1 and TRBJ2-5, with D tentatively TRBD1 (7 bases). The CDR3 spans 14 residues. CDR1 and CDR2 from the germline V gene are SGHRS and YFSETQ. V lost 5 bases and J 4 bases, leaving 15 bases between the germline ends.

The chain recombines TRBV7-8 with TRBJ2-7; 8 bases agree with TRBD2. Germline CDR1 SGHVS, CDR2 FQNEAQ. The junction had 11 bases not matched to a gene; V was cut back by 5 bases and J by 5 bases. The CDR3 covers 15 residues. In DNA, the CDR3 is TGTGCCAGCAGCCCCCGGGAGGGCCTTTTCCACGAGCAGTACTTC. It is translated as CASSPREGLFHEQYF. The full variable domain, rest sourced from reference TRBV7-8 and TRBJ2-7, is GAGVSQSPRYKVAKRGQDVALRCDPISGHVSLFWYQQALGQGPEFLTYFQNEAQLDKSGLPSDRFFAERPEGSVSTLKIQRTQQEDSAVYLCASSPREGLFHEQYFGPGTRLTVT.

V usage is TRBV19 and J usage is TRBJ2-7; maybe TRBD1 (6 bases). The CDR3 has 18 residues. Germline values: CDR1 LNHDA, CDR2 SQIVND (reference sequence). Trimming removed 4 bases from V and 4 bases from J, with 26 bases in between. The CDR3 sequence is CASSKIHRTVAETYEQYF. CDR3 in DNA: TGTGCCAGTAGTAAAATCCACAGGACAGTCGCAGAGACGTACGAGCAGTACTTC. The full variable domain, with the rest looked up from reference TRBV19 and TRBJ2-7, is DGGITQSPKYLFRKEGQNVTLSCEQNLNHDAMYWYRQDPGQGLRLIYYSQIVNDFQKGDIAEGYSVSREKKESFPLTVTSAQKNPTAFYLCASSKIHRTVAETYEQYFGPGTRLTVT.

The table lists this clone with a few counts. The chain couples TRBV6-1 to TRBJ1-3; D is unclear. The germline V gene has CDR1 MNHNS and CDR2 SASEGT. V was clipped by 6 bases and J by 0 bases, with 12 bases between them. This CDR3 comprises 15 residues. In DNA, the CDR3 is TGTGCCAGCAGCGGTGGACGGAGCTCTGGAAACACCATATATTTT. This translates into CASSGGRSSGNTIYF.

A few counts support this clone. The V gene is TRBV18, the J gene TRBJ2-1; D unclear. The CDR3 covers 15 residues. The V and J ends lost 0 bases and 6 bases respectively, with 12 bases between them. Germline V lookup: CDR1 KGHSH, CDR2 LQKENI. The CDR3 reads CASSPPGSPRNEQFF. In DNA, the CDR3 is TGTGCCAGCTCACCACCGGGCAGTCCCCGCAATGAGCAGTTCTTC. The complete variable domain, with remaining parts taken from reference TRBV18 and TRBJ2-1, reads NAGVMQNPRHLVRRRGQEARLRCSPMKGHSHVYWYRQLPEEGLKFMVYLQKENIIDESGMPKERFSAEFPKEGPSILRIQQVVRGDSAAYFCASSPPGSPRNEQFFGPGTRLTVL.

The V gene is TRBV11-2, the J gene TRBJ2-1; D could derive from TRBD1 or TRBD2 (5 bases each). Trimming took off 3 bases at V and 3 bases at J, with 9 bases between the two ends. Germline V gene sequence: CDR1 SGHAT, CDR2 FQNNGV. The CDR3 has 14 residues. CDR3 loop: CASSFSGSYNEQFF. The CDR3 bases are TGTGCCAGCAGCTTCTCAGGGAGCTACAATGAGCAGTTCTTC.

The chain couples TRBV7-2 to TRBJ1-5; D may be TRBD1 (6 bases). V lost 4 bases, J lost 11 bases, and 15 bases lay in between. In germline, CDR1 is SGHTA, CDR2 FQGNSA. The CDR3 has 13 amino acids. The CDR3 loop is CASSSHREQSQHF. DNA of the CDR3: TGTGCCAGCAGCTCGCACAGGGAGCAGTCCCAGCATTTT.

This clone was seen only a few times. The gene calls are TRBV4-2 and TRBJ2-1; the D gene could be TRBD1 or TRBD2 (7 bases each). V shed 4 bases and J shed 4 bases, with 20 bases lying between them. The germline gives CDR1 LGHNA, CDR2 YNFKEQ. The CDR3 sequence is 17 residues long. The DNA of the CDR3 is TGTGCCAGCAGCCTTGGGGGAGGGGGCAGGAATTACAATGAGCAGTTCTTC. The encoded protein is CASSLGGGGRNYNEQFF.

This rearrangement joins TRBV6-1 to TRBJ2-6; D is undetermined. The CDR3 is 12 residues long. Trimming left V 8 bases short and J 1 base short, with 3 bases between. Germline assignment: CDR1 MNHNS and CDR2 SASEGT. In DNA form, the CDR3 reads TGTGCCAGCTCTTCTGGGGCCAACGTCCTGACTTTC. Encoded protein: CASSSGANVLTF.

This clone was seen once. This rearrangement joins TRBV19 to TRBJ1-2; D may be TRBD1 (6 bases). V dropped 3 bases and J dropped 7 bases, with 12 bases sitting between them. Germline V gene sequence: CDR1 LNHDA, CDR2 SQIVND (reference sequence). The CDR3 runs to 13 residues. As DNA, the CDR3 is TGTGCCAGTAGTATCGATGGACAGAGTGGCTACACCTTC. It encodes CASSIDGQSGYTF. Looking up the rest from reference TRBV19 and TRBJ1-2 gives the full variable domain: DGGITQSPKYLFRKEGQNVTLSCEQNLNHDAMYWYRQDPGQGLRLIYYSQIVNDFQKGDIAEGYSVSREKKESFPLTVTSAQKNPTAFYLCASSIDGQSGYTFGSGTRLTVV.

This clone was recorded once. The chain employs TRBV2 and TRBJ2-3; D is uncertain. Germline V gives CDR1 SNHLY, CDR2 FYNNEI. V lost 2 bases, J lost 5 bases, and 11 bases lay in between. The CDR3 totals 14 residues. The CDR3: CASSERSIGDTQYF. The CDR3 DNA is TGTGCCAGCAGTGAAAGGTCTATTGGAGATACGCAGTATTTT.

The chain employs TRBV18 and TRBJ2-2, with 9 bases that match TRBD2. From germline, CDR1 is KGHSH and CDR2 LQKENI. The J segment lost 7 bases and the V segment lost 3 bases, leaving 9 bases of the junction unmatched. The CDR3 covers 16 residues. The CDR3 region is CASSPVAGVKVGELFF. In nucleotides, the CDR3 is TGTGCCAGCTCACCTGTAGCGGGAGTCAAGGTCGGGGAGCTGTTTTTT. Using reference TRBV18 and TRBJ2-2 for the parts outside the CDR3, the full variable domain is NAGVMQNPRHLVRRRGQEARLRCSPMKGHSHVYWYRQLPEEGLKFMVYLQKENIIDESGMPKERFSAEFPKEGPSILRIQQVVRGDSAAYFCASSPVAGVKVGELFFGEGSRLTVL.

With regard to this clone: This may arise from a read error, as a much more abundant clone is one base away. V is TRBV4-2 and J is TRBJ2-1; no reliable D call. The CDR3 has 14 residues. Germline lookup yields CDR1 LGHNA and CDR2 YNFKEQ. The CDR3 sequence: CASSQVSVLGEQLF. CDR3 DNA sequence: TGTGCCAGCAGCCAAGTTTCAGTCTTGGGTGAGCAGCTCTTC.

The chain employs TRBV6-8 and TRBJ1-1, with D perhaps matching TRBD1 (6 bases). The CDR3 runs 13 residues. V lost 2 bases to trimming and J lost 10 bases, with 14 bases between them. CDR1 is MNHGY, CDR2 SAAAGT, per germline. CDR3 in amino acids: CASSYPRDNRAFF. The DNA for the CDR3 is TGTGCCAGCAGTTACCCCCGGGACAATCGAGCTTTCTTT.

This clone was seen at least ten times. J is TRBJ2-3 and V is TRBV2, with no clear D. The CDR3 sequence is 12 residues long. V gave up 5 bases and J gave up 2 bases, with 5 bases separating them. CDR1 and CDR2 (germline): SNHLY, FYNNEI. The CDR3 reads CASSYTTDTQYF. The CDR3 region has the DNA TGTGCCAGCAGTTATACCACAGATACGCAGTATTTT.